The 14 T cell receptor beta chains listed next were all sequenced from one sample in a study of T cells in women clearing cervical HPV infection. TCRdb's copy holds only in-frame clones and misses some; the assay was immunoSEQ multiplex PCR. The sample shows some 40,000 clones, and 0.95% to 1.5% sits with its ten largest clones. Sequencing was performed on blood buffy coat. The receptors were sampled from a woman between 18 and 69 years old with a cervical HPV16 infection that either progressed to CIN3+ or cleared (not recorded which).

Points on this clone: The read comes to an end 3 residues before the CDR3 does, leaving the germline J gene to fill in the end. The chain joins TRBV7-9 to TRBJ2-1, with 8 bases identical to TRBD2. This CDR3 is built from 15 residues. Trimming at V came to 6 bases and at J to 6 bases, leaving 10 bases not matched to a gene. CDR1 and CDR2 from the germline V gene are SEHNR and FQNEAQ (reference sequence). The CDR3 sequence is CASRHHGGDGNEQFF. The sequenced CDR3 bases are TGTGCCAGCAGACACCACGGGGGGGACGGCAATGAG.

Turning to this clone: Coverage ceases 3 residues before the CDR3 finishes, and the germline J gene fills in the end. The J gene is TRBJ2-3, the V gene TRBV20-1; TRBD2 aligns across 7 bases. Germline CDR1 DFQATT, CDR2 SNEGSKA (reference sequence). CDR3 size: 15 residues. V gave up 4 bases and J gave up 1 base; unmatched junction bases: 8. The CDR3 bases that were read are TGCAGTGCTACCTCGGAGGGGAGGGGCACAGATACG. Its protein is CSATSEGRGTDT. From start to end, the CDR3 is CSATSEGRGTDTQYF.

To note about this clone: The missing CDR3 end, 3 residues past where the read stops, is filled in from the germline J gene. The rearrangement uses TRBV7-2 and TRBJ1-6, with D possibly TRBD1 on 5 matching bases. Germline V gene data show CDR1 as SGHTA and CDR2 as FQGNSA. The ends were cut back, 3 bases at V and 9 bases at J, with 9 bases in the middle. The CDR3 runs 13 residues. The chain's CDR3 is CASSLQGSSPLHF. CDR3 bases read: TGTGCCAGCAGCTTGCAGGGAAGTTCACCC.

With respect to this clone: The CDR3 extends 3 residues past the end of the read, so its final part is completed from the germline J gene. The chain couples TRBV11-2 to TRBJ1-1, with D possibly TRBD1 on 5 matching bases. Germline V lookup: CDR1 SGHAT, CDR2 FQNNGV. The CDR3 is 14 amino acids. V gave up 4 bases and J gave up 5 bases, with 14 bases separating them. The covered CDR3 bases are TGTGCCAGCAGCTCGAAGGGGAGGAGGACTGAA. Translated: CASSSKGRRTE. In full, the CDR3 is CASSSKGRRTEAFF.

Notes on this clone: The read terminates 3 residues ahead of where the CDR3 ends, so the germline J gene completes it. The gene calls are TRBV7-9 and TRBJ2-7; D possibly uses TRBD1 or TRBD2 (5 bases each). With 1 base removed from V and 0 bases from J, the gap between germline ends came to 10 bases. CDR1 SEHNR and CDR2 FQNEAQ come from the germline V gene (reference sequence). The CDR3 consists of 15 residues. CDR3 amino acids: CASSLVPGSSYEQYF. CDR3 DNA (partial): TGTGCCAGCAGCTTAGTCCCAGGGAGCTCCTACGAG.

With regard to this clone: The CDR3 end falls 3 residues outside the read, so it is completed with the germline J gene. V is TRBV20-1 and J is TRBJ2-7; TRBD2 might be the D (6 bases). Trimming left V 6 bases short and J 3 bases short, with 18 bases between. Germline loops: CDR1 DFQATT, CDR2 SNEGSKA (reference sequence). The CDR3 runs to 14 residues. CDR3 bases read: TGCAGTGCGGGGGGTGTGGGGTTACACTACGAG. It encodes CSAGGVGLHYE. The whole CDR3 region reads CSAGGVGLHYEQYF.

Points on this clone: Coverage ceases 3 residues before the CDR3 finishes, and the germline J gene fills in the end. The chain combines TRBV19 with TRBJ2-1; 7 bases align to TRBD1. This CDR3 is built from 15 residues. The trim removed 5 bases at V and 3 bases at J, leaving 7 bases unmatched. The germline CDR1 and CDR2 sequences are LNHDA and SQIVND (reference sequence). CDR3 sequence: CASSRGTELYNEQFF. CDR3 bases read: TGTGCCAGTAGTCGAGGGACAGAACTCTACAATGAG.

As for this clone: The read terminates 3 residues ahead of where the CDR3 ends, so the germline J gene completes it. The rearrangement joins TRBV5-4 to TRBJ1-5; 8 bases are a match to TRBD1. Trimming removed 2 bases from V and 4 bases from J; junction bases left unmatched: 5. The germline CDR1 and CDR2 sequences are SGHNT and YYREEE (reference sequence). The CDR3 spans 15 residues. The CDR3 spells CASSLGQGPNQPQHF. Incomplete CDR3 DNA: TGTGCCAGCAGCTTAGGACAGGGCCCTAATCAGCCC. The full variable domain, with the rest looked up from reference TRBV5-4 and TRBJ1-5, is ETGVTQSPTHLIKTRGQQVTLRCSSQSGHNTVSWYQQALGQGPQFIFQYYREEENGRGNFPPRFSGLQFPNYSSELNVNALELDDSALYLCASSLGQGPNQPQHFGDGTRLSIL.

With regard to this clone: The read terminates 3 residues ahead of where the CDR3 ends, so the germline J gene completes it. The rearrangement uses TRBV20-1 and TRBJ1-4, with 8 bases aligning to TRBD1. Germline trimming cut 1 base from V and 8 bases from J; bases unmatched to any gene: 9. This CDR3 comprises 15 residues. CDR1 is DFQATT and CDR2 is SNEGSKA in the germline V gene (reference sequence). CDR3 region: CSARGSDRGREKLFF. CDR3 DNA (partial): TGCAGTGCTAGAGGGAGCGACAGGGGACGCGAAAAA.

In regard to this clone: The CDR3 is cut off 3 residues early in the read; its end comes from the germline J gene. The gene calls are TRBV7-2 and TRBJ2-3; D is unresolved. Germline loops: CDR1 SGHTA, CDR2 FQGNSA. V was pared by 2 bases and J by 6 bases, with 9 bases between. The CDR3 is 13 amino acids. CDR3 DNA (partial): TGTGCCAGCAGCTTAATCTCTTTCGATACG. Protein product: CASSLISFDT. The entire CDR3 sequence reads CASSLISFDTQYF.

On this clone: The read terminates 3 residues before the CDR3 end, so the remaining end is supplied by the germline J gene. This sequence joins TRBV4-1 and TRBJ2-1; weak D call: TRBD1 (5 bases). The V and J ends lost 3 bases and 0 bases respectively, with 15 bases between them. This CDR3 is built from 17 residues. CDR1 is MGHRA, CDR2 YSYEKL, per germline. The CDR3 loop is CASSQTARISSYNEQFF. The CDR3 bases that were read are TGCGCCAGCAGCCAGACAGCCAGAATAAGCTCCTACAATGAG.

As regards this clone: Sequencing ends 3 residues short of the CDR3 end; the germline J gene provides the rest. The rearrangement links TRBV7-3 to TRBJ1-5, with TRBD1 identical over 8 bases. With V trimmed by 4 bases and J by 2 bases, 10 bases remained unmatched. Looked up from germline, CDR1 is SGHTA and CDR2 is FQGTGA. The CDR3 spans 17 residues. The chain's CDR3 is CASSWNRTGLGNQPQHF. The DNA read from the CDR3 is TGTGCCAGCAGCTGGAACCGGACAGGGTTAGGCAATCAGCCC.

This clone is classed as medium-sized by frequency. The read falls 3 residues short of the CDR3 end, and the missing part is taken from the germline J gene. J is TRBJ2-2 and V is TRBV12-3 or TRBV12-4; D possibly corresponds to TRBD1 (6 bases). The V end was cut by 3 bases, the J end by 1 base, with 21 bases between. The CDR3 length is 19 residues. CDR3 bases read: TGTGCCAGCAGTTTCCTCCCATCGGCAGGGGTCCTGAACACCGGGGAG. Residues: CASSFLPSAGVLNTGE. The entire CDR3 protein reads CASSFLPSAGVLNTGELFF.

The CDR3 region is CASSILGSNQPQHF. The sequenced part of the CDR3 DNA is TGTGCCAGTAGTATTCTCGGGAGCAATCAGCCC. This rearrangement joins TRBV19 to TRBJ1-5; D unclear. The read falls 3 residues short of the CDR3 end, and the missing part is taken from the germline J gene. V was clipped by 3 bases and J by 1 base, with 7 bases between them. The CDR3 contains 14 residues. CDR1 and CDR2 (germline): LNHDA, SQIVND (reference sequence).